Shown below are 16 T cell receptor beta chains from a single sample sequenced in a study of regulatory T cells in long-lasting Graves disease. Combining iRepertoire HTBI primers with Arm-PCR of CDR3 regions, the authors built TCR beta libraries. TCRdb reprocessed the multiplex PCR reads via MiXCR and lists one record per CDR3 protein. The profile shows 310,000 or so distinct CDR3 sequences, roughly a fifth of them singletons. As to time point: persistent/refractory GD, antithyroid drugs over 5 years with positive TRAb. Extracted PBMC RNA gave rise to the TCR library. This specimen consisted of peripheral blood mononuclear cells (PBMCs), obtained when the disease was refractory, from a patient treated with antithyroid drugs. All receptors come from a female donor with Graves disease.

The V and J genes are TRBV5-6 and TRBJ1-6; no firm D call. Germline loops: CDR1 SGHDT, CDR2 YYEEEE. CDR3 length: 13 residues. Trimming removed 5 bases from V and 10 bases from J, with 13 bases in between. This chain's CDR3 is CASSQNQRSPLHF. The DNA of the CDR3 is TGTGCCAGCAGTCAAAATCAAAGGTCACCCCTCCACTTT. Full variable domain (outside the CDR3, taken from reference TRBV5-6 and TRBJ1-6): DAGVTQSPTHLIKTRGQQVTLRCSPKSGHDTVSWYQQALGQGPQFIFQYYEEEERQRGNFPDRFSGHQFPNYSSELNVNALLLGDSALYLCASSQNQRSPLHFGNGTRLTVT.

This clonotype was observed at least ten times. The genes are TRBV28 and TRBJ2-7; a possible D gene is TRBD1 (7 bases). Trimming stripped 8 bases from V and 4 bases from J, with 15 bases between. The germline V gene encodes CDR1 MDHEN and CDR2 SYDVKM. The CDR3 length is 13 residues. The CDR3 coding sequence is TGTGCCAGCTTGAGACAGGGAGGATACGAGCAGTACTTC. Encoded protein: CASLRQGGYEQYF.

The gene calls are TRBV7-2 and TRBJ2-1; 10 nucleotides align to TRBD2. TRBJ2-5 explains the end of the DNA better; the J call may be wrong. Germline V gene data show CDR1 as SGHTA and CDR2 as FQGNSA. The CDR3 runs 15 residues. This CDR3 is CASSLSSGGRETQYF. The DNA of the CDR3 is TGTGCCAGCAGCTTAAGTAGCGGGGGGAGGGAGACCCAGTACTTC.

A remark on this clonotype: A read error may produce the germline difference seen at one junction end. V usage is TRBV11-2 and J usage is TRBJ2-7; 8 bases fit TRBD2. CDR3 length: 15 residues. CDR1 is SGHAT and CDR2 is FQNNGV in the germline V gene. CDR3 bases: TGCGCCAGCAGCCAAGATACGGGGGGGGCCTACGAGCAGTACTTC. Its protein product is CASSQDTGGAYEQYF.

CDR3 residues: CASSDSKGGNYGYTF. CDR3 DNA sequence: TGTGCCAGCAGTGACTCGAAAGGGGGGAACTATGGCTACACCTTC. This sequence joins TRBV6-4 and TRBJ1-2; tentatively, D is TRBD1 (6 bases). The V gene's germline CDR1 is MRHNA and CDR2 SNTAGT. Trimming removed 0 bases from V and 2 bases from J, with 10 bases in between. This CDR3 region has 15 residues.

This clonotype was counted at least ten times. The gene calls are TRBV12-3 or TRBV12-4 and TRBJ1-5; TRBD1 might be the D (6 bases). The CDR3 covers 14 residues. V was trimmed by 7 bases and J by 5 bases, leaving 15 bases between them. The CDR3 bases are TGTGCCAGCAACAGGGACGGACGATATCAGCCCCAGCATTTT. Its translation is CASNRDGRYQPQHF.

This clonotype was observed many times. The CDR3 sequence: CASSERVGGVRPQHF. CDR3 nucleotides: TGTGCCAGCAGTGAAAGGGTTGGGGGGGTAAGACCCCAGCATTTT. This chain links TRBV2 with TRBJ1-5, with D perhaps TRBD1 (5 bases). Per the germline V gene, CDR1 is SNHLY and CDR2 is FYNNEI. The V and J ends lost 2 bases and 10 bases respectively, with 18 bases between them. The CDR3 covers 15 residues.

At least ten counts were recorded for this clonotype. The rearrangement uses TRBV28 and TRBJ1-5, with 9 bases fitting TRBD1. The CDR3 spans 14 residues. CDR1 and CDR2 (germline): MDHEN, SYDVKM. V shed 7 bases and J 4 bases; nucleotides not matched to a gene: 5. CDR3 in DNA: TGTGCCAGCACTGGGACAGGGTGGAATCAGCCCCAGCATTTT. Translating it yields CASTGTGWNQPQHF.

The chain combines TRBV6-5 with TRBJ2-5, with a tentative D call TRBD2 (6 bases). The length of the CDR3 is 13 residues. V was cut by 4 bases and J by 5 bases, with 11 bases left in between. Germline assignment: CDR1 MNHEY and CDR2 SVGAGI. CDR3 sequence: CASSWGERETQYF. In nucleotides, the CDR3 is TGTGCCAGCAGTTGGGGGGAACGGGAGACCCAGTACTTC.

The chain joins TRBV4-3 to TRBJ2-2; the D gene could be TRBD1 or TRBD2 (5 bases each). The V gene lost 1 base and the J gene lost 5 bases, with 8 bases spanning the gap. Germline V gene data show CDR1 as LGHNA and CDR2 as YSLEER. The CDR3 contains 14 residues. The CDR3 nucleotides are TGCGCCAGCAGCCAAGGCGAGGGGACCGGGGAGCTGTTTTTT. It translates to CASSQGEGTGELFF.

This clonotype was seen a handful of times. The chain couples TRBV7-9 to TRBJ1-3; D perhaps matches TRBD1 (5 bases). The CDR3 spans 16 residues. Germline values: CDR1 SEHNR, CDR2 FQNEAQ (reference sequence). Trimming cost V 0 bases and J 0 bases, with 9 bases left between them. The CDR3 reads CASSLAFGGSGNTIYF. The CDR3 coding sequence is TGTGCCAGCAGCTTAGCGTTCGGGGGCTCTGGAAACACCATATATTTT.

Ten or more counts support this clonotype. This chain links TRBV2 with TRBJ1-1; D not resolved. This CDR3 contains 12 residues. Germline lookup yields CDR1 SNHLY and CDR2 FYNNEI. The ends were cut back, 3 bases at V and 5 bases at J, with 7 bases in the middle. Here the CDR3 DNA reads TGTGCCAGCAGTGACGGGGTTACTGAAGCTTTCTTT. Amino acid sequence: CASSDGVTEAFF.

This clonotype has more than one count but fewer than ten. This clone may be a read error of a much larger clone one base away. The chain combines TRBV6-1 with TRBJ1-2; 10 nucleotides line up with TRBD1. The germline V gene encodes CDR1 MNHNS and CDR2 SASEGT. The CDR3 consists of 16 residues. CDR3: CVSSEVGTGAYYGYTF. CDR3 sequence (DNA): TGTGTCAGCAGTGAAGTTGGGACAGGGGCTTATTATGGCTACACCTTC.

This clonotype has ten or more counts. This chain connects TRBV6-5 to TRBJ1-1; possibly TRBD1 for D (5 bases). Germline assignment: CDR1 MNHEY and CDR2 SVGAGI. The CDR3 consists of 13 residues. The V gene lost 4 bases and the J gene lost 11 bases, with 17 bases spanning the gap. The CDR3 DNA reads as TGTGCCAGCAGTTTTAACAGGTTGGCCGGGGCTTTCTTT. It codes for CASSFNRLAGAFF.

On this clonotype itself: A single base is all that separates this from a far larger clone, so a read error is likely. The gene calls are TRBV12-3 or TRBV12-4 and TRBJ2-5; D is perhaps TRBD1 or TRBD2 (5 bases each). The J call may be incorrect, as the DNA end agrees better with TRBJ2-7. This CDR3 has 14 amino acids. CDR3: CASSFGDGVDEQYF. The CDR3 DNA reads TGTGCCAGCAGTTTCGGGGACGGGGTTGACGAGCAGTACTTC.

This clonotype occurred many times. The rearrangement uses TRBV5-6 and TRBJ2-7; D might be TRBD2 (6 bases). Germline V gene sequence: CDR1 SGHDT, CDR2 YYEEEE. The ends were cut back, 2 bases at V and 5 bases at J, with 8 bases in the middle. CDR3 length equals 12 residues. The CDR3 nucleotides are TGTGCCAGCAGCTTTGGAGGGGACGAGCAGTACTTC. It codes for CASSFGGDEQYF.